This T cell receptor beta chain was sequenced in a study of T cells in severe cutaneous drug reactions. Findings and limits, study-wide: One public TCRbeta CDR3 appeared in all seven blister samples, averaging around 14%.

This CDR3 has 14 amino acids. Germline-derived CDR1 and CDR2 are SEHNR and FQNEAQ (reference sequence). For this clonotype: Its antigen is not known.

Libraries were made by iRepertoire multiplex PCR with TCR subtype-specific primers for bulk and single-cell sequencing. TCRdb reprocessed the multiplex PCR reads, keeping one entry per CDR3 protein, no DNA. This sample's table reports 20,000 to 25,000 distinct CDR3 sequences. Carbamazepine had induced Stevens-Johnson syndrome or toxic epidermal necrolysis in the sequenced donors. Sequences were obtained from PBMCs. V and J are TRBV7-9 and TRBJ1-5; TCRdb's D gene call, TRBD1, goes unchecked for lack of DNA. This clonotype originated in a human donor with toxic epidermal necrolysis, a severe cutaneous drug reaction. The CDR3 loop is CASSSGTVTSTQHF.